Listed below are T cell receptor beta chains from one sample, sequenced in a study of blood T cell repertoires in COVID-19. Assay used: immunoSEQ multiplex PCR; TCRdb lists only in-frame clones, some missing. The profile covers some 76,000 clones, with roughly nine tenths appearing a single time and around a sixth taken by the ten largest. Sequences were obtained from peripheral blood. Receptors originate from a man at least 80 years old in a cohort sampled during active COVID-19. Both conserved end residues are part of each CDR3. The order of the fields is D gene, V gene, clone size, J gene, CDR3 protein, CDR3 DNA. The D gene is left open where the match is weak. Size is omitted from some rows. Given values are once, few, many or a class for expanded clones.

d_call: TRBD1
v_call: TRBV7-9
clone_size: NA
j_call: TRBJ1-4
cdr3_aa: CASSSDRGRTNEKLFF
cdr3_nt: TGTGCCAGCAGCAGCGACAGGGGTAGAACTAATGAAAAACTGTTTTTT

d_call: NA
v_call: TRBV3-1/TRBV3-2
clone_size: NA
j_call: TRBJ2-2
cdr3_aa: CASSQDSGPGELFF
cdr3_nt: TGTGCCAGCAGCCAAGATTCTGGGCCTGGGGAGCTGTTTTTT

d_call: TRBD1
v_call: TRBV5-4
clone_size: NA
j_call: TRBJ1-2
cdr3_aa: CASSSLWTGSYGYTF
cdr3_nt: TGTGCCAGCAGCTCCCTCTGGACAGGGAGCTATGGCTACACCTTC

d_call: NA
v_call: TRBV28
clone_size: NA
j_call: TRBJ2-6
cdr3_aa: CASSPISGANVLTF
cdr3_nt: TGTGCCAGCAGTCCAATCTCTGGGGCCAACGTCCTGACTTTC

d_call: TRBD2
v_call: TRBV24-1
clone_size: NA
j_call: TRBJ2-2
cdr3_aa: CATSDAGIGSGGNTGELFF
cdr3_nt: TGTGCCACCAGTGACGCTGGGATTGGTAGCGGGGGAAACACCGGGGAGCTGTTTTTT

d_call: TRBD2
v_call: TRBV15
clone_size: NA
j_call: TRBJ2-3
cdr3_aa: CATSRGLAGSTDTQYF
cdr3_nt: TGTGCCACCAGCAGAGGACTAGCGGGGTCCACAGATACGCAGTATTTT

d_call: NA
v_call: TRBV24-1
clone_size: NA
j_call: TRBJ2-3
cdr3_aa: CATSLDSASTDTQYF
cdr3_nt: TGTGCCACCAGTCTGGACAGCGCTAGCACAGATACGCAGTATTTT

d_call: TRBD1
v_call: TRBV9
clone_size: NA
j_call: TRBJ2-2
cdr3_aa: CASTLIPGGTGELFF
cdr3_nt: TGTGCCAGCACCTTAATCCCAGGGGGCACCGGGGAGCTGTTTTTT

d_call: TRBD1
v_call: TRBV5-6
clone_size: NA
j_call: TRBJ2-2
cdr3_aa: CASRLRTGGFLETGELFF
cdr3_nt: TGTGCCAGCAGACTAAGGACAGGGGGCTTTCTAGAGACCGGGGAGCTGTTTTTT

d_call: NA
v_call: TRBV9
clone_size: NA
j_call: TRBJ2-1
cdr3_aa: CASSVKEGQPYSSYNEQFF
cdr3_nt: TGTGCCAGCAGCGTAAAGGAAGGACAGCCTTATAGCTCCTACAATGAGCAGTTCTTC

d_call: TRBD2
v_call: TRBV3-1/TRBV3-2
clone_size: NA
j_call: TRBJ2-1
cdr3_aa: CASSPSGSYNEQFF
cdr3_nt: TGTGCCAGCAGCCCTAGCGGCTCCTACAATGAGCAGTTCTTC

d_call: NA
v_call: TRBV6-4
clone_size: NA
j_call: TRBJ1-2
cdr3_aa: CASSDSRATGGYTF
cdr3_nt: TGTGCCAGCAGTGACTCGAGGGCGACCGGAGGCTACACCTTC

d_call: TRBD2
v_call: TRBV13
clone_size: few
j_call: TRBJ2-1
cdr3_aa: CASSLGFSGGARKNEQFF
cdr3_nt: TGTGCCAGCAGCTTAGGGTTTAGCGGGGGGGCCCGGAAAAATGAGCAGTTCTTC

d_call: TRBD2
v_call: TRBV18
clone_size: NA
j_call: TRBJ2-2
cdr3_aa: CASSPGLAGATGELFF
cdr3_nt: TGTGCCAGCTCCCCGGGACTAGCGGGTGCCACCGGGGAGCTGTTTTTT

d_call: TRBD1
v_call: TRBV27
clone_size: NA
j_call: TRBJ1-6
cdr3_aa: CASSFLGPQATGISPLHF
cdr3_nt: TGTGCCAGCAGTTTCCTTGGGCCCCAAGCGACAGGGATATCACCCCTCCACTTT

d_call: NA
v_call: TRBV27
clone_size: NA
j_call: TRBJ1-2
cdr3_aa: CASSLYYGYTF
cdr3_nt: TGTGCCAGCAGCCTGTACTATGGCTACACCTTC

d_call: NA
v_call: TRBV5-8
clone_size: NA
j_call: TRBJ1-1
cdr3_aa: CASSPQTGNTEAFF
cdr3_nt: TGTGCCAGCAGCCCCCAGACGGGGAACACTGAAGCTTTCTTT

d_call: TRBD1
v_call: TRBV11-3
clone_size: few
j_call: TRBJ2-1
cdr3_aa: CASSEGQAGDNEQFF
cdr3_nt: TGTGCCAGCAGCGAAGGACAGGCCGGGGACAATGAGCAGTTCTTC

d_call: NA
v_call: TRBV5-1
clone_size: NA
j_call: TRBJ1-6
cdr3_aa: CASSITGLNSPLHF
cdr3_nt: TGCGCCAGCAGCATAACAGGGCTTAATTCACCCCTCCACTTT

d_call: NA
v_call: TRBV12-5
clone_size: NA
j_call: TRBJ1-2
cdr3_aa: CASGLVPGLSYGYTF
cdr3_nt: TGTGCTAGTGGTTTGGTACCTGGGCTTAGCTATGGCTACACCTTC

d_call: TRBD1
v_call: TRBV6-5
clone_size: NA
j_call: TRBJ2-1
cdr3_aa: CASSSPGTATYNEQFF
cdr3_nt: TGTGCCAGCAGTTCCCCCGGGACAGCTACCTACAATGAGCAGTTCTTC

d_call: NA
v_call: TRBV3-1/TRBV3-2
clone_size: NA
j_call: TRBJ2-1
cdr3_aa: CASSQDLAVQTQFF
cdr3_nt: TGTGCCAGCAGCCAAGATCTGGCAGTCCAAACCCAGTTCTTC